A selection of T cell receptor beta chains follows, all from one sample in a study of blood T cell repertoires in COVID-19. Profiling relied on immunoSEQ multiplex PCR, and the TCRdb table lists in-frame clones only, not all of them. The profile shows some 290,000 clones, around 87% of them singletons. Sequencing was performed on peripheral blood. The receptors derive from a woman aged 40 to 50 with COVID-19, enrolled during active disease. CDR3s include the opening cysteine and the closing phenylalanine or tryptophan. D genes are given only for firm matches. Expanded clones get a size class; other rows say once, few or many, or leave the size out.

v_gene	j_gene	d_gene	len	abundance	CDR3nt	CDR3aa
TRBV3-1/TRBV3-2	TRBJ2-5	.	12	.	TGTGCCAGCAGGGGACTTCAAGAGACCCAGTACTTC	CASRGLQETQYF
TRBV7-2	TRBJ1-2	TRBD1	14	.	TGTGCCAGCAGCTGGGGGACAGAGATCTATGGCTACACCTTC	CASSWGTEIYGYTF
TRBV7-2	TRBJ1-1	.	13	.	TGTGCCAGCAGCTTAGACAGGAACACTGAAGCTTTCTTT	CASSLDRNTEAFF
TRBV7-9	TRBJ1-2	TRBD1	14	.	TGTGCCAGCAGCCGTAGCCCAGGGGGCTATGGCTACACCTTC	CASSRSPGGYGYTF
TRBV11-3	TRBJ1-2	.	12	.	TGTGCCAGCAGCAGGGGTGCCTATGGCTACACCTTC	CASSRGAYGYTF
TRBV27	TRBJ1-6	.	17	few	TGTGCCAGCAGTTTTCTCAAGTCGAGCTCCTATAATTCACCCCTCCACTTT	CASSFLKSSSYNSPLHF
TRBV6-4	TRBJ2-1	TRBD1	14	.	TGTGCCAGCTCCATCGGGACAGGGTTTAATGAGCAGTTCTTC	CASSIGTGFNEQFF
TRBV6-5	TRBJ2-5	TRBD1	15	.	TGTGCCAGCGCGGATAAACAGGGGCGCGAGGAGACCCAGTACTTC	CASADKQGREETQYF
TRBV27	TRBJ2-3	TRBD1	15	.	TGTGCCAGCAGTTTAGAGGGGGCCCTGCCAGATACGCAGTATTTT	CASSLEGALPDTQYF
TRBV20-1	TRBJ2-7	TRBD2	14	.	TGCAGTGCTAGTGCTAGCGGGAGTAAGTACGAGCAGTACTTC	CSASASGSKYEQYF
TRBV12-3/TRBV12-4	TRBJ1-1	TRBD1	13	few	TGTGCCAGCACCGCCGGGACAGGGGGCGAGGCTTTCTTT	CASTAGTGGEAFF
TRBV18	TRBJ1-2	.	13	.	TGTGCCAGCTCACCGGCCAAGAACTATGGCTACACCTTC	CASSPAKNYGYTF